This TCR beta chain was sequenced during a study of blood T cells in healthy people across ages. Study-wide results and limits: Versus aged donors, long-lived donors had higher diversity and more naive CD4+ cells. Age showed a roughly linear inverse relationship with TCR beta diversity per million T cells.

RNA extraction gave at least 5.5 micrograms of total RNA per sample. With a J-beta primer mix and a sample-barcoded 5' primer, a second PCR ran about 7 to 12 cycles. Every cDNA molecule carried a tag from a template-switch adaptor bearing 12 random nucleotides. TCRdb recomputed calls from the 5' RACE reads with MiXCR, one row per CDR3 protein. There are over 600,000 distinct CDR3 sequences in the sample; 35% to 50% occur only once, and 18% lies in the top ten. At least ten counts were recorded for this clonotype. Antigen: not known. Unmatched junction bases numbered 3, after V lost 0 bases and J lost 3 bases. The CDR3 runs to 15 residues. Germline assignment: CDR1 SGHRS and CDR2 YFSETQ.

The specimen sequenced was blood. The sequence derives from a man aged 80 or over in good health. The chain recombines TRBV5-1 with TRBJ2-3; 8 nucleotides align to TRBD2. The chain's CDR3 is CASSLVVAGTDTQYF. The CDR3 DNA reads TGCGCCAGCAGCTTGGTAGTAGCGGGAACAGATACGCAGTATTTT.